This T cell receptor (beta chain) came from a study of blood T cell repertoires in COVID-19 (TCRdb year 2020). About the full investigation: Samples covering the acute and convalescent phases of COVID-19 were provided by collaborators in the United States, Italy and Spain. The material from the prospective study consisted of cDNA or gDNA derived from T cells, B-cell-depleted T cells, or PBMCs. Subjects who had been exposed to COVID-19, were actively infected with it, or had recovered from it provided the deeply sampled blood TCRbeta repertoires that made up the dataset. The repertoires were released in a freely available public database meant as a resource for research on the immune response to SARS-CoV-2. Samples were obtained from the ongoing ImmuneRACE study (first 160 participants) and from over 1,000 subjects provided by 6 global collaborators. Nearly every sample came with metadata listing a de-identified subject ID, COVID-19 status, age in years and sex. Where available, HLA class I and class II types were obtained from metadata supplied by the sample provider rather than from assay-based typing. What the work shows at the level of the full study, not this receptor alone: The amount of clinical and demographic metadata varied by source and participant and was provided uncurated.

CDR3 length: 17 amino acids, cysteine to phenylalanine. Only the CDR3 DNA stays, 51 bases, in frame from base 1. Trimming takes 1 base off V and 0 bases off J; junction bases not matched to a gene: 5. The germline V gene (reference sequence) sets CDR1 to LNHNV and CDR2 to YYDKDF. Turning to this clone: No antigen is known for it. Base quality data are lacking; no much larger clone is found one base away.

At one collaborating source in Seattle, patients were enrolled during active infection and were followed longitudinally through the course of disease. Collaborating institutions collected whole blood in K2EDTA tubes following their own protocols. For TCRbeta analysis, collaborators shipped samples as frozen whole blood, isolated PBMCs, or DNA extracted from either of those sample types. TCRbeta CDR3 regions were amplified from genomic DNA using the immunoSEQ Assay, a bias-controlled multiplex PCR. The paper's data handling went like this. Within the assay, amplification of reference gene primers was used to estimate how many nucleated cells each sample contained. To quantify the absolute abundance of each unique TCRbeta CDR3 rearrangement, sequence reads were collapsed and filtered. Productive Simpson clonality was computed per sample as the square root of Simpson's diversity index over productive rearrangements. TCRdb mirrors the immuneACCESS table, restricted to in-frame sequences. Some clones are absent from its copies; in checked studies, under half trace to an unresolved V gene, and the reason for the others is unknown. D and trimming were read from the DNA, whereas the V and J calls and clone size are those reported in that table. In this sample the table shows 200,000 or so clones, roughly 76% of which occur a single time. The top ten clones comprise roughly 12% of the sample.

This chain joins TRBV15 to TRBJ2-3; TRBD2 lines up with 9 middle nucleotides. The sequence derives from a woman older than 75 with COVID-19, enrolled during active disease. Sequencing was done on a sample of peripheral blood. This receptor has the CDR3 CATSRGPSGTSTDTQYF. The DNA reads as follows: TGTGCCACCAGCAGAGGCCCTAGCGGGACTAGCACAGATACGCAGTATTTT.